This is a list of T cell receptor beta chains from one sample in a study of T cell repertoires in aging, cancer and after chemotherapy. MiXCR, applied by TCRdb to the multiplex PCR reads, yields one record per CDR3 protein. The sample includes 8,500 to 10,000 distinct CDR3 sequences, less than 45% of them seen just once. Sequencing was done on a sample of blood. The receptors stem from a human donor in good health. The CDR3 runs from the conserved cysteine through the conserved F or W. The order of the fields is D gene, J gene, clone size, V gene, CDR3 protein, CDR3 DNA. D genes are given only for firm matches. Clone size, where shown, is once, few, many, or a class for clones that have expanded.

TRBD1 TRBJ2-2 - TRBV6-6 CASSYSQGAETGELFF TGTGCCAGCAGTTACTCTCAGGGGGCAGAGACCGGGGAGCTGTTTTTT
TRBD2 TRBJ2-1 - TRBV7-2 CASSGTSGSHEQFF TGTGCCAGCAGTGGGACTAGCGGGAGCCATGAGCAGTTCTTC
- TRBJ2-4 - TRBV11-2 CASSPRGAKNIQYF TGTGCCAGCAGCCCCCGGGGAGCCAAAAACATTCAGTACTTC
- TRBJ2-7 - TRBV27 CASSLSAEQYF TGTGCCAGCAGTTTGTCGGCCGAGCAGTACTTC
- TRBJ2-6 once TRBV20-1 CSAIEGVNVLTF TGCAGTGCCATAGAGGGCGTCAACGTCCTGACTTTC
- TRBJ2-3 - TRBV10-3 CAISEGSGTDTQYF TGTGCCATCAGTGAGGGATCTGGCACAGATACGCAGTATTTT
- TRBJ2-7 few TRBV13 CASSLGGQGSYEQYF TGTGCCAGCAGCTTAGGCGGGCAGGGGTCCTACGAGCAGTACTTC
- TRBJ2-7 few TRBV19 CASSTIRESPYEQYF TGTGCCAGTAGTACTATCCGGGAGTCCCCCTACGAGCAGTACTTC
TRBD1 TRBJ2-1 - TRBV5-4 CASSSRTGTVNEQFF TGTGCCAGCAGCTCGCGGACAGGGACGGTTAATGAGCAGTTCTTC
- TRBJ2-7 few TRBV5-4 CASSFQTYEQYF TGTGCCAGCAGCTTCCAAACCTACGAGCAGTACTTC
- TRBJ2-7 - TRBV12-3/TRBV12-4 CASSLDEGSYEQYF TGTGCCAGCAGTTTGGATGAGGGCTCCTACGAGCAGTACTTC
TRBD1 TRBJ2-3 - TRBV6-5 CASSLAGQGNFF TGTGCCAGCTCCCTGGCGGGACAGGGAAACTTTTTT
- TRBJ2-5 - TRBV27 CASSLYTQETQYF TGTGCCAGCAGTTTATATACACAAGAGACCCAGTACTTC
TRBD2 TRBJ2-5 - TRBV6-1 CASSELAGGNVETQYF TGTGCCAGCAGTGAACTAGCGGGAGGGAATGTAGAGACCCAGTACTTC
TRBD2 TRBJ2-1 - TRBV6-1 CASISGTSGNNEQFF TGTGCCAGCATTTCCGGGACTAGCGGTAACAATGAGCAGTTCTTC
- TRBJ2-7 few TRBV27 CASSFNTRFYEQYF TGTGCCAGCAGTTTCAACACTCGATTTTACGAGCAGTACTTC
TRBD1 TRBJ2-7 - TRBV7-2 CASSLAQTGKYEQYF TGTGCCAGCAGCTTAGCGCAGACAGGGAAGTACGAGCAGTACTTC
- TRBJ1-2 once TRBV6-2/TRBV6-3 CASSINYGYTF TGTGCCAGCAGCATTAACTATGGCTACACCTTC
TRBD2 TRBJ2-1 - TRBV30 CAWRGLAVDEQFF TGTGCCTGGAGGGGGCTAGCGGTCGATGAGCAGTTCTTC
- TRBJ2-2 few TRBV6-2/TRBV6-3 CASSYSNSGPTGELFF TGTGCCAGCAGTTACTCGAATTCCGGACCCACCGGGGAGCTGTTTTTT
- TRBJ2-7 - TRBV15 CATSRVGPGEQYF TGTGCCACCAGCAGAGTTGGCCCGGGGGAGCAGTACTTC
- TRBJ1-3 - TRBV10-3 CATTPNSGNTIYF TGTGCCACCACCCCCAACTCTGGAAACACCATATATTTT
- TRBJ2-5 - TRBV5-3 CARSLNVGETQYF TGTGCCAGAAGCTTGAACGTTGGGGAGACCCAGTACTTC
- TRBJ2-5 - TRBV6-5 CARSAAFGETQYF TGTGCCAGGAGTGCCGCGTTTGGGGAGACCCAGTACTTC
TRBD1 TRBJ2-5 medium-sized TRBV29-1 CSERDRETQYF TGCAGCGAAAGGGACAGAGAGACCCAGTACTTC
- TRBJ1-1 - TRBV5-5 CASSPRGLISEAFF TGTGCCAGCAGCCCCCGGGGGTTGATAAGTGAAGCTTTCTTT
- TRBJ1-2 - TRBV5-6 CASSSRTARHTF TGTGCCAGCAGCTCTCGGACAGCTCGACACACCTTC
- TRBJ2-3 - TRBV5-5 CASSFMYISWNTDTQYF TGTGCCAGCAGCTTTATGTATATCTCCTGGAACACAGATACGCAGTATTTT
- TRBJ2-7 - TRBV7-2 CASSLEGPGSHEQYF TGTGCCAGCAGCTTAGAGGGTCCAGGTTCCCACGAGCAGTACTTC
- TRBJ2-2 few TRBV13 CASSLGRGSAGELFF TGTGCCAGCAGCTTGGGCAGGGGTTCGGCCGGGGAGCTGTTTTTT
- TRBJ1-2 - TRBV15 CATSRGGGYGYTF TGTGCCACCAGCAGGGGTGGGGGCTATGGCTACACCTTC
TRBD2 TRBJ2-1 - TRBV5-1 CASSLGEGTDDEQFF TGCGCCAGCAGCTTAGGGGAGGGGACTGACGATGAGCAGTTCTTC